The 10 T cell receptor beta chains listed next were all sequenced from one sample in a study of CD8 T cells in ankylosing spondylitis. TCRdb independently ran MiXCR on the 5' RACE reads; one entry per CDR3 protein. The data show roughly 250,000 distinct CDR3 sequences, over 9.5% seen once. Sequencing was done on a sample of blood, either unsorted or a sorted T cell fraction (not recorded which). The receptors derive from a male donor with ankylosing spondylitis or in good health (not recorded which).

This clonotype has ten or more counts. This chain uses TRBV20-1 with TRBJ1-5, with D possibly TRBD1 on 6 matching bases. CDR1 and CDR2 from the germline V gene are DFQATT and SNEGSKA (reference sequence). V lost 7 bases, J lost 7 bases, and 17 bases lay in between. The CDR3 is 13 residues long. The chain's CDR3 is CSVTPGEGQPQHF. The CDR3 bases are TGCAGTGTCACCCCAGGGGAAGGGCAGCCCCAGCATTTT.

This clonotype has at least ten counts. J is TRBJ1-2 and V is TRBV9; D is ambiguous. Germline V gene lookup returns CDR1 SGDLS and CDR2 YYNGEE. There are 16 residues in the CDR3. V was shortened by 4 bases and J by 2 bases, with 18 bases between the two germline ends. This CDR3 reads CASSPGSPLGNYGYTF. The CDR3, as DNA: TGTGCCAGCAGCCCCGGGTCCCCCCTCGGAAACTATGGCTACACCTTC.

Ten or more counts support this clonotype. This chain links TRBV20-1 with TRBJ2-2; a possible D gene is TRBD1 (6 bases). This CDR3 spans 13 amino acids. Germline V gene data show CDR1 as DFQATT and CDR2 as SNEGSKA (reference sequence). Deletions cut 0 bases from V and 8 bases from J, with 10 bases between. CDR3 nucleotide sequence: TGCAGTGCTAGAGACAGGGGAAGAGGGGAGCTGTTTTTT. Its translation: CSARDRGRGELFF.

The V and J genes are TRBV6-1 and TRBJ2-1; D is unclear. Trimming cost V 11 bases and J 4 bases, with 9 bases left between them. CDR1 and CDR2 from the germline V gene are MNHNS and SASEGT. The CDR3 is made up of 11 amino acids. The CDR3 sequence: CAFSRYNEQFF. The CDR3 DNA reads TGTGCCTTCTCAAGATACAATGAGCAGTTCTTC.

In its sample, this clonotype was seen many times. The rearrangement uses TRBV10-2 and TRBJ2-2; 7 nucleotides line up with TRBD2. The CDR3 covers 14 residues. V lost 5 bases, J lost 2 bases, and 2 bases stayed unmatched. In germline, CDR1 is WSHSY, CDR2 SAAADI. CDR3 nucleotide sequence: TGCGCCAGCAGTAGCGGGGTCAACACCGGGGAGCTGTTTTTT. Translating it yields CASSSGVNTGELFF.

The chain links TRBV5-4 to TRBJ1-2; weak D call: TRBD1 (5 bases). V gave up 4 bases and J gave up 7 bases, with 20 bases separating them. CDR3 length: 15 amino acids. Germline CDR1 reads SGHNT; CDR2 reads YYREEE (reference sequence). CDR3: CASSDSGTAIGGYTF. Written as DNA, the CDR3 is TGTGCCAGCAGCGACTCCGGGACCGCGATTGGTGGCTACACCTTC.

This clonotype was seen at least ten times. The chain uses TRBV20-1 and TRBJ1-1; weak D call: TRBD1 (5 bases). Trimming stripped 4 bases from V and 4 bases from J, with 13 bases between. The germline V gene has CDR1 DFQATT and CDR2 SNEGSKA (reference sequence). This CDR3 region has 13 residues. DNA for the CDR3: TGCAGTGCTATAGATGGGGCAATCACTGAAGCTTTCTTT. It translates to CSAIDGAITEAFF.

This clonotype was seen a few times. The CDR3 loop is CSAIARDQNTGELFF. The CDR3 coding sequence is TGCAGTGCTATCGCGCGGGATCAGAACACCGGGGAGCTGTTTTTT. The V call is TRBV20-1, the J call TRBJ2-2; tentative D call: TRBD2 (6 bases). CDR3 length: 15 amino acids. The germline V and J ends were trimmed by 4 bases and 1 base, with 13 bases remaining between them. CDR1 is DFQATT and CDR2 is SNEGSKA in the germline V gene (reference sequence).

The chain has TRBV10-1 and TRBJ2-1; 9 nucleotides match TRBD1. Germline-derived CDR1 and CDR2 are WNHNN and SYGVQD (reference sequence). V lost 7 bases, J lost 7 bases, and 8 bases stayed unmatched. CDR3 length: 14 residues. The CDR3 sequence: CASTRDRVKNEQFF. The CDR3 DNA is TGCGCCAGCACCCGGGACAGGGTGAAAAATGAGCAGTTCTTC.

This clonotype came up many times. The chain employs TRBV7-8 and TRBJ2-6; weak D call: TRBD2 (6 bases). Trimming took off 5 bases at V and 2 bases at J, with 10 bases between the two ends. The CDR3 extends over 15 amino acids. CDR1 is SGHVS, CDR2 FQNEAQ, per germline. The CDR3 loop reads CASSGGQTGANVLTF. The CDR3, as DNA: TGTGCCAGCAGCGGAGGGCAGACTGGGGCCAACGTCCTGACTTTC.